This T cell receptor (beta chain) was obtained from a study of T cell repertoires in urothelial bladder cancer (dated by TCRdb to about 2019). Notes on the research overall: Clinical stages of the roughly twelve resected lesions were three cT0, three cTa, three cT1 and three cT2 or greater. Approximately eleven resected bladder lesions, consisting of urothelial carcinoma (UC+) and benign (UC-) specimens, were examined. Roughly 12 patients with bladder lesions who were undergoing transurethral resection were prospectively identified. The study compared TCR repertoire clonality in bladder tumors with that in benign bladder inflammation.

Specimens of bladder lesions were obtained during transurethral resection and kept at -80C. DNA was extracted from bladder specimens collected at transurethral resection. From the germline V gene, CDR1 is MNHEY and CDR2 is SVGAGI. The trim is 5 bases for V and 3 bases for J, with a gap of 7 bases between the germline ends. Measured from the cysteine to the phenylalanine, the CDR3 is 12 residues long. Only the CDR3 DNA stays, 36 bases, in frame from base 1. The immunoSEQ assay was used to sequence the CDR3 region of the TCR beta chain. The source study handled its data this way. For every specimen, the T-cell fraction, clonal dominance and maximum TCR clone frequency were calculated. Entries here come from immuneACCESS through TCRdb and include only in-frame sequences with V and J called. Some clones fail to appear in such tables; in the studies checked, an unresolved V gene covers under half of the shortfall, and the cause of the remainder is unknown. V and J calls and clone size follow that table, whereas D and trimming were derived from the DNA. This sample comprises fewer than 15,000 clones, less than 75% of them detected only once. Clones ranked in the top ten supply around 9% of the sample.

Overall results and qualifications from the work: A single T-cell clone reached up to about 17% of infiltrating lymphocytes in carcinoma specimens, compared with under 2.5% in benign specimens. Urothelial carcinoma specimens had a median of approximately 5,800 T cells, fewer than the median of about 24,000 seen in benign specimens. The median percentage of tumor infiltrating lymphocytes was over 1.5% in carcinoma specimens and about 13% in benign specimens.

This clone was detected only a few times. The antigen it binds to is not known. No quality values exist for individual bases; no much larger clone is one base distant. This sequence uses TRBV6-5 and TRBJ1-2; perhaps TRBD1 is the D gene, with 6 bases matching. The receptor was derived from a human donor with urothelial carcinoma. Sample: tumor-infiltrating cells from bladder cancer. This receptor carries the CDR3 CASSDRHYGYTF. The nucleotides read TGTGCCAGCAGTGACAGGCACTATGGCTACACCTTC.